Reported below is one TCR beta chain. As yet, its antigen is unknown. Repertoires were generated with immunoSEQ multiplex PCR, while TCRdb's copy carries only in-frame clones and drops some. The data contain some 5,000 clones, 60% to 80% of them singletons. This sample stems from a study of T cell repertoires in ileal Crohn's disease. Study background: Each sample's TCRB immunosequencing used roughly 500 nanograms of biopsy DNA. General observations from the study: Every patient over 26.8% clonality showed endoscopic recurrence. Compared with non-smokers, active smokers at surgery showed more clonal expansions.

V lost 5 bases and J lost 6, with 11 bases in between. Germline CDR1 and CDR2: SGHTA and FQGNSA. The CDR3 is 14 residues long. Time point defined: inflamed ileum from the surgical specimen. Eligibility required adulthood, ileal or ileocolonic Crohn's disease and indicated ileocolonic resection. The receptor was derived from an adult with Crohn's disease. The V and J genes are TRBV7-2 and TRBJ1-6; no firm D call. The specimen was ileal tissue. The CDR3: CASSKGVPNSPLHF. The CDR3 nucleotides read TGTGCCAGCAGCAAGGGCGTACCTAATTCACCCCTCCACTTT.